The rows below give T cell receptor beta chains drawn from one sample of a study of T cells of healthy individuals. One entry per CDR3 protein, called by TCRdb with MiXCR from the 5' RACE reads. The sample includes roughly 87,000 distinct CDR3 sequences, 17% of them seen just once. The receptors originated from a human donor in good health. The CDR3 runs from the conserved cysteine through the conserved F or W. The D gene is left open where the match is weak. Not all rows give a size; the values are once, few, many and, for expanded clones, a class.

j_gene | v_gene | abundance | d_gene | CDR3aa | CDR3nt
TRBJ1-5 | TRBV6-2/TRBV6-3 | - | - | CASSPEGVQPQHF | TGTGCCAGCAGTCCAGAAGGGGTACAGCCCCAGCATTTT
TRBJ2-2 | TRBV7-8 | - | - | CASSLPRYTGELFF | TGTGCCAGCAGCTTACCCCGTTACACCGGGGAGCTGTTTTTT
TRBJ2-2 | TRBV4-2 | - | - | CASSQGNEGYTGELFF | TGTGCCAGCAGCCAAGGGAACGAGGGATACACCGGGGAGCTGTTTTTT
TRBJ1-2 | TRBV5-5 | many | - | CASGRGQGLSNYGYTF | TGTGCCAGCGGAAGGGGCCAGGGACTCTCCAACTATGGCTACACCTTC
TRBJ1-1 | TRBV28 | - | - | CASSLLAKTLF | TGTGCCAGCAGTTTGCTGGCCAAAACCCTCTTT
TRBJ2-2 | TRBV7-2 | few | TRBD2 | CASSLDRGAGELFF | TGTGCCAGCAGCTTAGATCGGGGGGCCGGGGAGCTGTTTTTT
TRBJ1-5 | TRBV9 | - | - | CASSPHGGFQPQHF | TGTGCCAGCAGCCCCCATGGGGGATTTCAGCCCCAGCATTTT
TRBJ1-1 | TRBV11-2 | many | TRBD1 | CASSVTGGSTEAFF | TGTGCCAGCAGCGTGACAGGGGGCTCGACTGAAGCTTTCTTT
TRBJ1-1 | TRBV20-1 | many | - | CSARDPVLNTEAFF | TGCAGTGCTAGAGATCCAGTCTTGAACACTGAAGCTTTCTTT
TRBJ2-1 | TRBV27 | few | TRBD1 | CASSLSPGTGLEEQFF | TGTGCCAGCAGTTTATCCCCCGGGACAGGGCTGGAAGAGCAGTTCTTC
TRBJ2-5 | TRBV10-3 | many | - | CAIGEGAQQETQYF | TGTGCCATAGGAGAGGGCGCTCAACAAGAGACCCAGTACTTC
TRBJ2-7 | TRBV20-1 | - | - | CSATWYSNRADEQYF | TGCAGTGCTACTTGGTATTCTAACCGAGCTGACGAGCAGTACTTC
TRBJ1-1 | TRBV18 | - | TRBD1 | CASSNRDSDMNTEAFF | TGTGCCAGCTCAAACCGGGACAGTGATATGAACACTGAAGCTTTCTTT
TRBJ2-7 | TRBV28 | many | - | CASSTAGGLYEQYF | TGTGCCAGCAGCACGGCGGGCGGATTATACGAGCAGTACTTC
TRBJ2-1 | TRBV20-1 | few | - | CSAGKPGVEQFF | TGCAGCGCCGGAAAACCGGGGGTTGAGCAGTTCTTC
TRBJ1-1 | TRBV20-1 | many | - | CSATPGGSTEAFF | TGCAGTGCTACCCCGGGTGGGAGCACTGAAGCTTTCTTT
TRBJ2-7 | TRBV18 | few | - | CASSPTGSGVNEQYF | TGTGCCAGCTCCCCGACAGGCTCGGGTGTTAACGAGCAGTACTTC
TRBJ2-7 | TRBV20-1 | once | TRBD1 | CSARDLLGGTGAFHEQYF | TGCAGTGCTAGAGATCTCTTGGGGGGGACAGGGGCTTTCCACGAGCAGTACTTC
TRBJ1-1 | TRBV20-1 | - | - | CSAREGLDTEAFF | TGCAGTGCTAGAGAGGGGCTGGACACTGAAGCTTTCTTT
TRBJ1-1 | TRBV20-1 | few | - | CSADGGANTEAFF | TGCAGTGCTGATGGGGGGGCCAACACTGAAGCTTTCTTT
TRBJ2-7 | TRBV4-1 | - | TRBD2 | CASSQPGLGLSRQYF | TGCGCCAGCAGCCAGCCGGGACTAGGTTTGTCTAGGCAGTACTTC
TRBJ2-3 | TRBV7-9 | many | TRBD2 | CAGTAGSTDTQYF | TGTGCCGGAACAGCGGGGAGCACAGATACGCAGTATTTT
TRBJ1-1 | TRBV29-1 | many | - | CSVEVSRTEAFF | TGCAGCGTTGAAGTATCGAGGACTGAAGCTTTCTTT
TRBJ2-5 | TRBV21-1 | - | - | CASSIRYQETQYF | TGTGCCAGCAGCATACGGTACCAAGAGACCCAGTACTTC
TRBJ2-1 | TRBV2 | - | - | CASSEALRKWEQFF | TGTGCCAGCAGTGAAGCGCTTCGAAAGTGGGAGCAGTTCTTC
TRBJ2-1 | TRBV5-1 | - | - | CASSLGGYVNEQFF | TGCGCCAGCAGCTTGGGGGGTTACGTAAATGAGCAGTTCTTC
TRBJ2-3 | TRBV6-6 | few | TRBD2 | CASSYSNMAGGPTDTQYF | TGTGCCAGCAGTTACTCGAATATGGCGGGGGGGCCCACAGATACGCAGTATTTT
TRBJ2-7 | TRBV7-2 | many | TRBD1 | CASSSFPGQVSYEQYF | TGTGCCAGCAGCTCCTTTCCGGGACAGGTTTCCTACGAGCAGTACTTC
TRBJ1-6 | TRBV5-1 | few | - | CASITTDDSPLHF | TGCGCCAGCATCACGACAGACGATTCACCCCTCCACTTT
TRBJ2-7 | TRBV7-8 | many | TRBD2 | CASSLGTSGNLYEQYF | TGTGCCAGCAGCTTAGGAACTAGCGGAAACCTCTACGAGCAGTACTTC
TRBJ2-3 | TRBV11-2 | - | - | CASSPMGGPTDTQYF | TGTGCCAGCAGCCCCATGGGGGGGCCCACAGATACGCAGTATTTT
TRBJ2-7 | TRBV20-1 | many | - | CSARQVANEQYF | TGCAGTGCTAGACAGGTAGCCAACGAGCAGTACTTC
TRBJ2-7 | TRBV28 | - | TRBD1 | CASRETGTASYEQYF | TGTGCCAGCAGAGAGACCGGGACAGCCTCCTACGAGCAGTACTTC
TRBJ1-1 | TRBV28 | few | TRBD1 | CATGTVMNTEAFF | TGTGCCACTGGGACAGTCATGAACACTGAAGCTTTCTTT
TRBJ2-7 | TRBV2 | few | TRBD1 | CASSEGTGATYEQYF | TGTGCCAGCAGTGAAGGGACAGGGGCCACCTACGAGCAGTACTTC
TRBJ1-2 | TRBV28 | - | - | CASGSWDYGYTF | TGTGCCAGCGGGTCTTGGGACTATGGCTACACCTTC
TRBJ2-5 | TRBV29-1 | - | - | CSVARGPRETQYF | TGCAGCGTTGCCCGGGGTCCCAGGGAGACCCAGTACTTC
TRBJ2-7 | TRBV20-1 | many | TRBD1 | CSAETGGSGYYEQYF | TGCAGTGCGGAAACAGGGGGGAGTGGGTACTACGAGCAGTACTTC
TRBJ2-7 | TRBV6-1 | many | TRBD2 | CASSGGTTYEQYF | TGTGCCAGCAGTGGCGGGACTACCTACGAGCAGTACTTC
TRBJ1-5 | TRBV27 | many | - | CASSLDSYQPQHF | TGTGCCAGCAGTCTAGACAGTTATCAGCCCCAGCATTTT
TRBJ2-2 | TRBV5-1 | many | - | CASSLALRPNTGELFF | TGCGCCAGCAGCTTGGCCTTGCGGCCGAACACCGGGGAGCTGTTTTTT
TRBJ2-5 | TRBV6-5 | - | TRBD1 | CASSYGTGDDGTQYF | TGTGCCAGCAGTTACGGGACAGGGGACGATGGGACCCAGTACTTC
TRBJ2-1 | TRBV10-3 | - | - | CAASAWRYNEQFF | TGTGCCGCAAGCGCGTGGCGTTACAATGAGCAGTTCTTC
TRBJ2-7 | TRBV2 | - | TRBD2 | CARGTSGRYEQYF | TGTGCCAGGGGGACTAGCGGGAGGTACGAGCAGTACTTC
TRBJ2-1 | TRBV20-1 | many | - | CSASWAGGPYNEQFF | TGCAGTGCTAGTTGGGCGGGTGGGCCCTACAATGAGCAGTTCTTC
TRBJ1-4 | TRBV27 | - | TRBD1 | CASSLTGGAYEKLFF | TGTGCCAGCAGCCTAACAGGGGGCGCATATGAAAAACTGTTTTTT
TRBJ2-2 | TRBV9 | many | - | CASSPRGNRYTGELFF | TGTGCCAGCAGCCCCCGGGGTAATAGGTACACCGGGGAGCTGTTTTTT
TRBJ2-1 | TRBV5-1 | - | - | CASSFKGGSYDEQFF | TGCGCCAGCAGCTTCAAAGGGGGATCGTACGATGAGCAGTTCTTC
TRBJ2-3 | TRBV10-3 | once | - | CAMKKGTSTDTQYF | TGTGCCATGAAAAAGGGGACTAGCACAGATACGCAGTATTTT
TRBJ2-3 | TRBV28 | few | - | CASGPGGEHTDTQYF | TGTGCCAGCGGGCCTGGCGGGGAACACACAGATACGCAGTATTTT
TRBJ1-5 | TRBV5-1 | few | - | CASSGGESNQPQHF | TGCGCCAGCAGTGGCGGAGAAAGCAATCAGCCCCAGCATTTT
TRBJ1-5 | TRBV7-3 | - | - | CASSPTSFTQPQHF | TGTGCCAGCAGCCCAACGTCTTTCACCCAGCCCCAGCATTTT